The following is a T cell receptor beta chain sequence with its context. The antigen is undetermined. The data originate from a study of cytomegalovirus exposure and HLA in healthy donors. V shed 4 bases, J shed 7 bases, and the junction held 11 bases outside the gene matches. The CDR3 is 15 amino acids. The germline gives CDR1 MNHNS, CDR2 SASEGT. The study, taken as a whole, reports: Among TCR beta chains, those listed as cytomegalovirus-associated numbered roughly 150. Some public TCRs appeared in many individuals, while most sequences were rare.

The PCR used 60 Vbeta and 13 Jbeta primers. Produced via immunoSEQ multiplex PCR; TCRdb's table is partial and in-frame only. The data hold some 240,000 clones, with approximately 91% observed a single time. All the people who gave samples were healthy bone marrow donors. The receptor comes from a girl aged 2 to 10 in good health and CMV-seronegative. The sample consisted of PBMCs. The J gene is TRBJ1-2, the V gene TRBV6-1; TRBD1 matches 8 bases. In nucleotides, the CDR3 is TGTGCCAGCAGTGCCTCTCGGACAGGGTATAGTGGCTACACCTTC. Encoded protein: CASSASRTGYSGYTF.